The 19 T cell receptor beta chains given below trace back to one sample, sequenced in a study of blood T cell repertoires in COVID-19. TCRdb's copy holds only in-frame clones and misses some; the assay was immunoSEQ multiplex PCR. Here the sample spans about 240,000 clones, roughly 87% being singletons. Material for sequencing was peripheral blood. The source of these receptors is a man aged 55-75 years who had recovered from COVID-19.

The chain is built from TRBV14 and TRBJ2-1; no firm D call. The germline V gene encodes CDR1 SGHDN and CDR2 FVKESK. The CDR3 contains 15 residues. V lost 3 bases and J 4 bases, leaving 13 bases between the germline ends. The CDR3 loop reads CASSQRNETYNEQFF. DNA of the CDR3: TGTGCCAGCAGCCAGCGTAACGAAACGTACAATGAGCAGTTCTTC.

This clone was observed a few times. V gene TRBV6-5 combines with J gene TRBJ1-1, with a tentative D call TRBD1 (5 bases). The germline CDR1 and CDR2 sequences are MNHEY and SVGAGI. CDR3 length: 16 residues. Trimming took 0 bases from V and 1 from J, leaving 12 bases between them. The CDR3 region is CASSYSSGYGNTEAFF. CDR3 DNA sequence: TGTGCCAGCAGTTACTCATCAGGGTACGGGAACACTGAAGCTTTCTTT.

This chain connects TRBV10-2 to TRBJ2-1, with 13 bases lining up with TRBD2. The CDR3 loop spans 14 amino acids. Germline CDR1 WSHSY, CDR2 SAAADI. V shed 10 bases, J shed 6 bases, and the junction held 6 bases outside the gene matches. As DNA, the CDR3 is TGCGCCACCCGAACTAGCGGGGGGGCCAATGAGCAGTTCTTC. This gives the protein CATRTSGGANEQFF.

The chain recombines TRBV5-6 with TRBJ2-7; 9 nucleotides line up with TRBD2. Germline CDR1 SGHDT, CDR2 YYEEEE. V dropped 1 base and J dropped 0; count of bases not matched to a gene: 5. This CDR3 is 16 amino acids long. The CDR3 protein is CASSLLAGVISYEQYF. Written as DNA, the CDR3 is TGTGCCAGCAGCTTGTTAGCGGGGGTAATCTCCTACGAGCAGTACTTC.

Only a few counts were recorded for this clone. The CDR3 protein is CASSQRQGAYSPLHF. CDR3 bases: TGTGCCAGCAGCCAAAGACAGGGGGCCTATTCACCCCTCCACTTT. The chain recombines TRBV3-1 (or the pseudogene TRBV3-2) with TRBJ1-6; 10 nucleotides align to TRBD1. CDR1 and CDR2 from the germline V gene are LGHDT and YNNKEL (reference sequence). The CDR3 is made up of 15 amino acids. After removal of 2 bases from V and 8 bases from J, the junction contained 3 bases not matched to a gene.

V usage is TRBV6-5 and J usage is TRBJ1-4, with TRBD1 matching 9 bases. CDR1 and CDR2 (germline): MNHEY, SVGAGI. The CDR3 sequence is 15 residues long. The ends lost 0 bases at V and 8 bases at J; junction bases unmatched: 4. In DNA form, the CDR3 reads TGTGCCAGCAGTTACTCCTACAGGGGGCGAGAAAAACTGTTTTTT. This sequence encodes CASSYSYRGREKLFF.

V usage is TRBV12-5 and J usage is TRBJ1-5; D is possibly TRBD1 (5 bases). The CDR3 consists of 14 residues. Germline CDR1 LGHNT, CDR2 FRNRAP. V was trimmed by 1 base and J by 6 bases, leaving 10 bases between them. As DNA, the CDR3 is TGTGCTAGTGGTTTGGCCTATCAGGGTCAGCCCCAGCATTTT. Protein sequence: CASGLAYQGQPQHF. The full variable domain, with the rest looked up from reference TRBV12-5 and TRBJ1-5, is DARVTQTPRHKVTEMGQEVTMRCQPILGHNTVFWYRQTMMQGLELLAYFRNRAPLDDSGMPKDRFSAEMPDATLATLKIQPSEPRDSAVYFCASGLAYQGQPQHFGDGTRLSIL.

The V call is TRBV5-6, the J call TRBJ2-3; a possible D gene is TRBD2 (7 bases). Germline-derived CDR1 and CDR2 are SGHDT and YYEEEE. V lost 2 bases to trimming and J lost 3 bases, with 13 bases between them. The CDR3 is made up of 15 amino acids. The CDR3 protein is CASSFSGGVTDTQYF. In DNA form, the CDR3 reads TGTGCCAGCAGCTTCTCGGGGGGCGTAACAGATACGCAGTATTTT. The variable domain in full, with the rest retrieved from reference TRBV5-6 and TRBJ2-3, is DAGVTQSPTHLIKTRGQQVTLRCSPKSGHDTVSWYQQALGQGPQFIFQYYEEEERQRGNFPDRFSGHQFPNYSSELNVNALLLGDSALYLCASSFSGGVTDTQYFGPGTRLTVL.

This chain uses TRBV30 with TRBJ2-2; D is uncertain. Germline assignment: CDR1 GTSNPN and CDR2 SVGIG (reference sequence). The CDR3 sequence is 13 residues long. V lost 1 base and J lost 8, with 11 bases in between. The CDR3 sequence: CAWSASSSGELFF. The CDR3 bases are TGTGCCTGGAGTGCCAGTTCGTCGGGGGAGCTGTTTTTT.

The chain carries TRBV25-1 and TRBJ1-2, with TRBD1 as a possible D gene (6 bases). The CDR3 sequence is 16 residues long. The germline gives CDR1 MGHDK, CDR2 SYGVNS. Trimming removed 4 bases from V and 6 bases from J, with 21 bases in between. The CDR3 protein is CASSAPGTRGGNGYTF. The CDR3 DNA is TGTGCCAGCAGTGCCCCCGGGACCCGAGGGGGAAATGGCTACACCTTC.

CDR3 sequence: CASSARGPSSYNEQFF. The CDR3 region has the DNA TGTGCCAGTAGCGCCAGGGGCCCCAGCTCCTACAATGAGCAGTTCTTC. The chain combines TRBV19 with TRBJ2-1, with a weak D call TRBD1 (6 bases). The CDR3 spans 16 residues. The germline gives CDR1 LNHDA, CDR2 SQIVND (reference sequence). The ends were cut back, 6 bases at V and 0 bases at J, with 15 bases in the middle.

This rearrangement joins TRBV30 to TRBJ2-2; 9 nucleotides line up with TRBD2. Germline V gene data show CDR1 as GTSNPN and CDR2 as SVGIG (reference sequence). There are 17 residues in the CDR3. V was pared by 0 bases and J by 0 bases, with 5 bases of the junction left unmatched. This CDR3 is CAWSVFAGGPNTGELFF. In nucleotides, the CDR3 is TGTGCCTGGAGTGTATTTGCGGGGGGGCCGAACACCGGGGAGCTGTTTTTT.

This sequence joins TRBV6-5 and TRBJ1-1, with unresolved D. The V end was cut by 7 bases, the J end by 0 bases, with 12 bases between. From germline, CDR1 is MNHEY and CDR2 SVGAGI. The CDR3 has 14 residues. In DNA form, the CDR3 reads TGTGCCAGCACCCCAGGTTTTTTGAACACTGAAGCTTTCTTT. The encoded protein is CASTPGFLNTEAFF.

The chain links TRBV5-6 to TRBJ1-4; TRBD1 matches 8 bases. Germline assignment: CDR1 SGHDT and CDR2 YYEEEE. V lost 3 bases, J lost 5 bases, and 3 bases stayed unmatched. The length of the CDR3 is 14 residues. The CDR3 DNA reads TGTGCCAGCAGCTATAGGGACAGGAATGAAAAACTGTTTTTT. Protein sequence: CASSYRDRNEKLFF.

The chain employs TRBV20-1 and TRBJ2-7, with D maybe TRBD1 (8 bases). The CDR3 extends over 13 amino acids. The ends were cut back, 3 bases at V and 6 bases at J, with 15 bases in the middle. Germline CDR1 DFQATT, CDR2 SNEGSKA (reference sequence). CDR3 DNA sequence: TGCAGTGCTAGTCGGACAGGGACTACCGAGCAGTACTTC. Its translation: CSASRTGTTEQYF.

V usage is TRBV9 and J usage is TRBJ2-2; 8 positions match TRBD1. The germline V gene encodes CDR1 SGDLS and CDR2 YYNGEE. The CDR3 contains 14 residues. Trimming at V came to 7 bases and at J to 4 bases, leaving 6 bases not matched to a gene. CDR3 in amino acids: CASGDRGFTGELFF. The CDR3 region has the DNA TGTGCCAGCGGAGACAGGGGATTCACCGGGGAGCTGTTTTTT. Filled out from reference TRBV9 and TRBJ2-2, the complete variable domain reads DSGVTQTPKHLITATGQRVTLRCSPRSGDLSVYWYQQSLDQGLQFLIQYYNGEERAKGNILERFSAQQFPDLHSELNLSSLELGDSALYFCASGDRGFTGELFFGEGSRLTVL.

In its sample, this clone was seen once. The V call is TRBV3-1 (or the pseudogene TRBV3-2), the J call TRBJ1-5, with a tentative D call TRBD1 (5 bases). Per germline, CDR1 LGHDT and CDR2 YNNKEL (reference sequence). The CDR3 extends over 14 amino acids. V shed 1 base and J shed 6 bases, with 10 bases lying between them. The CDR3 loop reads CASSQGRVGQPQHF. As DNA, the CDR3 is TGTGCCAGCAGCCAAGGCAGGGTCGGTCAGCCCCAGCATTTT.

This clone was observed a single time. The V call is TRBV3-1 (or the pseudogene TRBV3-2), the J call TRBJ2-5; 15 bases are a match to TRBD2. V lost 3 bases to trimming and J lost 0 bases; unmatched junction nucleotides: 8. The germline V gene has CDR1 LGHDT and CDR2 YNNKEL (reference sequence). This CDR3 has 19 amino acids. CDR3 residues: CASSHIIGTSGGYQETQYF. DNA of the CDR3: TGTGCCAGCAGCCACATAATCGGGACTAGCGGGGGGTACCAAGAGACCCAGTACTTC.

This clone has only one observation. The chain links TRBV24-1 to TRBJ2-3; 7 bases agree with TRBD2. The germline V gene encodes CDR1 KGHDR and CDR2 SFDVKD. Trimming cost V 5 bases and J 0 bases; bases outside gene matches: 4. This CDR3 has 15 residues. The CDR3 spells CATSGGGLSTDTQYF. The CDR3 DNA reads TGTGCCACCAGTGGGGGGGGTTTGAGCACAGATACGCAGTATTTT.